The present entry profiles one T cell receptor beta chain with its context. This specimen belongs to a study of blood T cell repertoires in COVID-19. Produced via immunoSEQ multiplex PCR; TCRdb's table is partial and in-frame only. Here the sample spans 250,000 to 300,000 clones, around 89% being singletons. Germline CDR1 and CDR2: MNHEY and SVGAGI. The CDR3 sequence is 13 residues long. Trimming shortened V by 6 bases and J by 10 bases, and 13 bases separated the two germline ends. The sequenced sample consisted of peripheral blood. The V call is TRBV6-5, the J call TRBJ1-6, with D possibly TRBD1 on 6 matching bases. This clonotype was obtained from a man in his forties or fifties with acute or convalescent COVID-19. The CDR3 sequence: CASRQGWGSPLHF. In DNA form, the CDR3 reads TGTGCCAGCAGACAGGGATGGGGATCACCCCTCCACTTT.